This T cell receptor (beta chain) appears in the sequencing data of a study of glioma-infiltrating T cells after dendritic cell vaccination. Germline-derived CDR1 and CDR2 are SGHVS and FQNEAQ. V dropped 5 bases and J dropped 7 bases, with 9 bases sitting between them. The CDR3 consists of 11 residues. Sequencing used immunoSEQ multiplex PCR; TCRdb keeps in-frame clones, though not all of them. The data contain over 55,000 clones, roughly 83% of them seen just once; the ten biggest clones take up about 15%. The time point denotes: after dendritic cell vaccination, including at tumor progression/relapse.

This receptor was obtained from a human donor with glioblastoma. The starting material was blood, obtained after dendritic cell vaccination. This sequence joins TRBV7-8 and TRBJ2-7; maybe TRBD2 (5 bases). Here the CDR3 DNA reads TGTGCCAGCAGCGGAGGAATAGAGCAGTACTTC. As protein: CASSGGIEQYF.